This T cell receptor (beta chain) was sequenced in a study of Tregs in tolerant kidney transplant recipients. Concerning this clone itself: Its antigen remains unidentified.

Produced via immunoSEQ multiplex PCR; TCRdb's table is partial and in-frame only. The data show 35,000 to 55,000 clones, under 95% seen once. Study-level results: Few patients were studied, so findings need validation in larger groups. Biological reproducibility was not directly addressed, but technical replication error appeared minimal.

The germline V gene has CDR1 SGHVS and CDR2 FNYEAQ. The CDR3 spans 21 residues. J was trimmed by 1 base and V by 4 bases; bases with no gene match: 23. The sequencing input was Tregs from blood. This TCR was recovered from a human donor in good health. V gene TRBV7-6 combines with J gene TRBJ2-5; TRBD2 matches 8 bases. The CDR3 DNA reads as TGTGCCAGCAGCTGGAGGTACCCTGGGAGATCGGGAGGGTCCCTCCAAGAGACCCAGTACTTC. This codes for CASSWRYPGRSGGSLQETQYF.